This T cell receptor beta chain was obtained from a study of blood T cell repertoires in COVID-19. Turning to the study itself: Both acute and convalescent COVID-19 samples were obtained from the United States, Italy and Spain.

There are 20 residues in the CDR3. Germline CDR1 and CDR2: KGHSH and LQKENI. J lost 0 bases, V lost 3 bases, and 16 bases had no gene match. As handled by the study authors: Counts of nucleated cells, estimated from reference gene primer amplification, were obtained. Sequenced by immunoSEQ multiplex PCR; TCRdb stores in-frame clones only, minus some. The V and J calls and clone size were taken over from that table, and D and trimming were inferred from the DNA. The table records about 81,000 clones, more than 75% of them present only once. The specimen sequenced was peripheral blood. V usage is TRBV18 and J usage is TRBJ2-2; 7 nucleotides align to TRBD1. The clonotype comes from a woman between 65 and 79 years old with acute or convalescent COVID-19. CDR3 residues: CASSPMQIGTEASNTGELFF. The CDR3 DNA sequence: TGTGCCAGCTCACCCATGCAAATAGGGACAGAGGCTTCGAACACCGGGGAGCTGTTTTTT.